A selection of T cell receptor beta chains follows, all from one sample in a study of T cells after yellow fever vaccination. One entry per CDR3 protein, called by TCRdb with MiXCR from the 5' RACE reads. The data show 450,000 to 550,000 distinct CDR3 sequences, 19% seen once. This material consisted of PBMCs, taken 15 days after the yellow fever booster vaccination. All receptors come from a man aged 25 to 40 who received the YFV17D yellow fever vaccine. CDR3s include the opening cysteine and the closing phenylalanine or tryptophan. The D gene is left open where the match is weak. Clone size, where shown, is once, few, many, or a class for clones that have expanded.

clone_size d_call j_call v_call cdr3_nt cdr3_aa
- - TRBJ2-1 TRBV20-1 TGCAGTGCTAGAAGACTAGACTCCGCCTACAATGAGCAGTTCTTC CSARRLDSAYNEQFF
- TRBD2 TRBJ2-1 TRBV28 TGTGCCAGCAGCAAAACTAGCGGGAAGCGAGATGAGCAGTTCTTC CASSKTSGKRDEQFF
- - TRBJ1-1 TRBV12-3/TRBV12-4 TGTGCCAGCACCCTCCAGGAGATGAACACTGAAGCTTTCTTT CASTLQEMNTEAFF
- - TRBJ2-1 TRBV5-1 TGCGCCAGCAGAGACTGGGGCAATGAGCAGTTCTTC CASRDWGNEQFF
few - TRBJ2-1 TRBV6-1 TGTGCCAGCAAAAGTTACAGGGCTGATGAGCAGTTCTTC CASKSYRADEQFF
few - TRBJ1-1 TRBV15 TGTGCCACCAGCTCGCGGCTGGGGGTTGATTGGGCTTTCTTT CATSSRLGVDWAFF
many - TRBJ1-5 TRBV9 TGTGCCAGCAGCGTAGGGGGGAGCAATCAGCCCCAGCATTTT CASSVGGSNQPQHF
- TRBD2 TRBJ2-3 TRBV7-3 TGTGCCAGCAGCCCACGTGGGCTGGGCGGGGGGAGCACAGATACGCAGTATTTT CASSPRGLGGGSTDTQYF
many - TRBJ2-5 TRBV11-2 TGTGCCAGCAGCTTAACTCCGGGGGCGGAGACCCAGTACTTC CASSLTPGAETQYF
few - TRBJ2-5 TRBV20-1 TGCAGTGTCCCGGTAGTAGAGACCCAGTACTTC CSVPVVETQYF
few - TRBJ2-7 TRBV3-1 TGTGCCAGCAGCAATCAGGGGCGGTCAACCTACGAGCAGTACTTC CASSNQGRSTYEQYF
few TRBD2 TRBJ2-7 TRBV7-2 TGTGCCAGCAGCCCACAGACTAGCAGGGAGCAGTACTTC CASSPQTSREQYF
few - TRBJ2-2 TRBV7-2 TGTGCCAGCAGCTCACGGGCCAACACCGGGGAGCTGTTTTTT CASSSRANTGELFF
- - TRBJ2-7 TRBV6-1 TGTGCCAGCAGCCAGTGGGGCTCCTACGAGCAGTACTTC CASSQWGSYEQYF
few TRBD2 TRBJ2-7 TRBV20-1 TGCAGTGCTAGAGATCCCTCCGGGACTAGAGTTTACGAGCAGTACTTC CSARDPSGTRVYEQYF
- - TRBJ1-1 TRBV14 TGTGCCAGCAGCCCCCGGAGCCCCGGTGGAGCTTTCTTT CASSPRSPGGAFF
- - TRBJ1-5 TRBV20-1 TGCAGTGCGATAAAGGCGATGCCCTGGGGCAATCAGCCCCAGCATTTT CSAIKAMPWGNQPQHF
- - TRBJ1-1 TRBV20-1 TGCAGTGCTAGCGGGGGGATCTCTGAAGCTTTCTTT CSASGGISEAFF
few - TRBJ2-3 TRBV27 TGTGCCAGCACGGGACCCCTGAGTACTGATACGCAGTATTTT CASTGPLSTDTQYF
- TRBD2 TRBJ2-7 TRBV6-2/TRBV6-3 TGTGCCAGCAGTTACTCGAGGGCTAGCGGAAGTTACGAGCAGTACTTC CASSYSRASGSYEQYF
- TRBD2 TRBJ2-1 TRBV4-3 TGCGCCAGCAGCCAGGGACTAGCGGGAAGCTCCTACAATGAGCAGTTCTTC CASSQGLAGSSYNEQFF
few - TRBJ2-3 TRBV5-1 TGCGCCAGTCAAGAGGAGGCCGGCACAGATACGCAGTATTTT CASQEEAGTDTQYF
- - TRBJ2-5 TRBV20-1 TGCAGTGCTACCCCGGGGAAACAAGAGACCCAGTACTTC CSATPGKQETQYF
- - TRBJ2-1 TRBV5-1 TGCGCCAGCAGCTTGGATGCTAGGATCCTATTTGAGCAGTTCTTC CASSLDARILFEQFF
once TRBD2 TRBJ2-1 TRBV12-3/TRBV12-4 TGTGCCAGTACGGACGGGACGCGGGGGGAGCAGTTCTTC CASTDGTRGEQFF
few - TRBJ2-5 TRBV9 TGTGCCAGCAGCGTCGCCACAGGAGTAAAAGAGACCCAGTACTTC CASSVATGVKETQYF
- - TRBJ1-1 TRBV5-1 TGCGCCAGCAGCTCCCAGACGCCGAACACTGAAGCTTTCTTT CASSSQTPNTEAFF
few TRBD2 TRBJ2-7 TRBV7-3 TGTGCCAGCAGCTTAAGGGTTGGGTCCCTTCTAGCGGGAGGATCCTACGAGCAGTACTTC CASSLRVGSLLAGGSYEQYF
- - TRBJ2-1 TRBV3-1 TGTGCCAGCAGACCCAGGGGGGGGGTCAATGAGCAGTTCTTC CASRPRGGVNEQFF
- TRBD1 TRBJ2-5 TRBV5-5 TGTGCCAGCAGCCTCGGGACAGGGACGCATGAGACCCAGTACTTC CASSLGTGTHETQYF
many - TRBJ2-7 TRBV7-2 TGTGCCAGCAGCTTTCCCTCCTACGAGCAGTACTTC CASSFPSYEQYF
few TRBD1 TRBJ2-2 TRBV11-1 TGTGCCAGCAGCTCAACTTCGTCAGGAAGGGACAGGGACACCGGGGAGCTGTTTTTT CASSSTSSGRDRDTGELFF
- - TRBJ2-6 TRBV21-1 TGTGCCAGCAGCAAAGCCCGCAGGGAAACGATCTCTGGGGCCAACGTCCTGACTTTC CASSKARRETISGANVLTF
- - TRBJ2-3 TRBV15 TGTGCCACCAGCAGAGGGGGGGAGGAAGATACGCAGTATTTT CATSRGGEEDTQYF
- TRBD1 TRBJ1-5 TRBV12-3/TRBV12-4 TGTGCCAGCAGTTCAGGGGGGGGGTTCGGTCAGCCCCAGCATTTT CASSSGGGFGQPQHF
- - TRBJ1-1 TRBV27 TGTGCCAGCAGTTTAGGTGGCCTGGCGAACACTGAAGCTTTCTTT CASSLGGLANTEAFF
few - TRBJ2-1 TRBV3-1 TGTGCCAGCAGCTTCGCAGGGGCCGGGTATGAGCAGTTCTTC CASSFAGAGYEQFF
- - TRBJ2-6 TRBV15 TGTGCCACCAGCAGCAAGAGGTTTGGGGCCAACGTCCTGACTTTC CATSSKRFGANVLTF
- - TRBJ2-1 TRBV29-1 TGCAGCGTCGTTTTCTACAATGAGCAGTTCTTC CSVVFYNEQFF
- - TRBJ2-7 TRBV7-8 TGTGCCAGCAGCTTATTGGGGGGCCTCTCCTACGAGCAGTACTTC CASSLLGGLSYEQYF
- TRBD2 TRBJ2-1 TRBV6-2/TRBV6-3 TGTGCCAGCAGTAAGGGAGGGGCCTACAATGAGCAGTTCTTC CASSKGGAYNEQFF
- - TRBJ2-5 TRBV29-1 TGCAGCGGCGGGGTTGAGACCCAGTACTTC CSGGVETQYF
- - TRBJ2-7 TRBV28 TGTGCCAGCATGTTTTTGGGGGGCTCTCCCACCTACGAGCAGTACTTC CASMFLGGSPTYEQYF
- TRBD2 TRBJ2-7 TRBV5-1 TGCGCCAGTAGACAGACCAGCGGGAGCGACCACGAGCAGTACTTC CASRQTSGSDHEQYF
- - TRBJ2-1 TRBV7-2 TGTGCCAGCAGCGGGGGTGGGGGCTCCTACAATGAGCAGTTCTTC CASSGGGGSYNEQFF
- TRBD2 TRBJ2-5 TRBV27 TGTGCCAGCAGTCCGTCGGGAGGCGGAGAGACCCAGTACTTC CASSPSGGGETQYF
- - TRBJ2-7 TRBV10-3 TGTGCCATCAGTGAGTCGGGGGTCGGAAACTACGAGCAGTACTTC CAISESGVGNYEQYF
- TRBD1 TRBJ2-3 TRBV29-1 TGCAGCGTTGAGCATACAGGGGCACATACGCAGTATTTT CSVEHTGAHTQYF
- - TRBJ2-7 TRBV5-1 TGCGCCAGCAGCTTACCGGGCCTATCCTACGAGCAGTACTTC CASSLPGLSYEQYF